These 22 T cell receptor beta chains originate from one sample sequenced in a study of T cell repertoires in cytomegalovirus infection (dated by TCRdb to the late 2010s). Sequencing instrument: Illumina HiSeq 1500. Starting from the raw public reads, TCRdb applied fastp trimming at Q25, assembled clones with MiXCR and retained in-frame beta chains. Here each entry gathers all rows of one CDR3 protein and keeps the most common genes and DNA. The sample contains approximately 390,000 distinct CDR3 sequences, just under 35% of them found a single time. Approximately 12% of the sample lies in the top ten. The treatment or condition tag for this specimen amounts to: in vitro stimulation with specific CMV peptide epitopes to enrich CMV-specific T cells. These TCRs are of unknown antigen specificity. The sample here was cultured PBMCs, taken from culture after CMV antigen stimulation. Receptors originate from a human donor in good health (CMV status not recorded). Some clones in this sample may be carry-over from other donors' samples.

This clonotype was seen a few times. The CDR3 sequence: CASSLPSVRRGGYTF. CDR3 in DNA: TGTGCCAGCAGTTTACCCAGTGTCCGGAGGGGTGGCTACACCTTC. The chain employs TRBV28 and TRBJ1-2; tentatively, D is TRBD1 (5 bases). This CDR3 comprises 15 residues. Germline V lookup: CDR1 MDHEN, CDR2 SYDVKM. The V gene lost 2 bases and the J gene lost 7 bases, with 17 bases spanning the gap.

The chain employs TRBV6-1 and TRBJ2-1; the D gene is possibly TRBD2 (6 bases). CDR3 length: 18 residues. The V end lost 7 bases, the J end lost 0 bases, and 22 bases lay between the germline ends. Germline CDR1 MNHNS, CDR2 SASEGT. This CDR3 reads CASIADFRLVGSYNEQFF. The CDR3 nucleotides are TGTGCCAGCATCGCAGATTTCAGACTAGTCGGCTCCTACAATGAGCAGTTCTTC.

This clonotype was counted only a few times. This sequence joins TRBV11-2 and TRBJ1-1; no clear D gene. The CDR3 has 15 residues. With 5 bases removed from V and 5 bases from J, the gap between germline ends came to 18 bases. CDR1 and CDR2 (germline): SGHAT, FQNNGV. This chain's CDR3 is CASSLKVKGGTEAFF. The CDR3 DNA sequence: TGTGCCAGCAGCCTAAAGGTTAAGGGTGGAACTGAAGCTTTCTTT.

The rearrangement uses TRBV5-4 and TRBJ1-2; 9 bases align to TRBD1. V shed 2 bases and J 4 bases; nucleotides not matched to a gene: 6. Germline V lookup: CDR1 SGHNT, CDR2 YYREEE (reference sequence). The CDR3 has 15 amino acids. This CDR3 is CASSLRDRVVYGYTF. The CDR3 DNA sequence: TGTGCCAGCAGCTTACGGGACAGGGTAGTCTATGGCTACACCTTC.

This clonotype was counted only a few times. The chain uses TRBV7-2 and TRBJ2-7; D unclear. This CDR3 contains 13 residues. The V end lost 5 bases, the J end lost 2 bases, and 10 bases lay between the germline ends. CDR1 is SGHTA and CDR2 is FQGNSA in the germline V gene. CDR3 DNA sequence: TGTGCCAGCAGCCCCCGGGTCCCCTACGAGCAGTACTTC. Translating it yields CASSPRVPYEQYF.

The chain uses TRBV24-1 and TRBJ1-2; 11 bases line up with TRBD1. Losses at the gene ends were 10 bases for V and 2 bases for J; bases not matched to a gene: 8. The CDR3 has 15 residues. Germline assignment: CDR1 KGHDR and CDR2 SFDVKD. The CDR3 DNA sequence: TGTGCCACAGGAACAGGACAGGGGGCGAACTATGGCTACACCTTC. Translating it yields CATGTGQGANYGYTF.

The rearrangement joins TRBV7-2 to TRBJ2-7, with D possibly being TRBD2 (5 bases). The germline V gene has CDR1 SGHTA and CDR2 FQGNSA. This CDR3 spans 14 amino acids. Trimming left V 5 bases short and J 4 bases short, with 15 bases between. The CDR3 sequence is CASSRTPGEYEQYF. The CDR3 bases are TGTGCCAGCAGCCGCACTCCCGGGGAGTACGAGCAGTACTTC.

This clonotype was seen only a few times. The rearrangement links TRBV7-2 to TRBJ2-3, with 8 positions matching TRBD1. CDR1 SGHTA and CDR2 FQGNSA come from the germline V gene. The CDR3 is 16 amino acids. The V segment lost 5 bases and the J segment 1 base; nucleotides outside the gene matches: 8. This CDR3 is CASSPGQGRGTDTQYF. CDR3 bases: TGTGCCAGCAGCCCAGGACAGGGTCGGGGCACAGATACGCAGTATTTT.

This clonotype was detected only a few times. Written as DNA, the CDR3 is TGTGCCAGCAGTGCGGGACTAGCGGGAGGGCTCTCCTACAATGAGCAGTTCTTC. Translation: CASSAGLAGGLSYNEQFF. The chain employs TRBV25-1 and TRBJ2-1, with 16 bases aligning to TRBD2. CDR1 MGHDK and CDR2 SYGVNS come from the germline V gene. The ends lost 4 bases at V and 0 bases at J; junction bases unmatched: 3. The CDR3 runs to 18 residues.

This clonotype turned up a few times. The rearrangement uses TRBV28 and TRBJ2-3, with D possibly TRBD1 on 6 matching bases. Germline V gene lookup returns CDR1 MDHEN and CDR2 SYDVKM. The CDR3 contains 14 residues. Deletions cut 10 bases from V and 4 bases from J, with 18 bases between. CDR3 region: CATGPTGSPDTQYF. CDR3 in DNA: TGTGCCACCGGGCCAACAGGGAGTCCAGATACGCAGTATTTT.

In this sample, this clonotype turned up a few times. The chain couples TRBV6-2 or TRBV6-3 to TRBJ2-3; no clear D. Germline CDR1 is MNHEY and CDR2 is SVGEGT. The length of the CDR3 is 13 residues. Trimming removed 0 bases from V and 4 bases from J, with 5 bases in between. In DNA, the CDR3 is TGTGCCAGCAGTTACTCCTGGCCAGATACGCAGTATTTT. It codes for CASSYSWPDTQYF.

The V call is TRBV6-6, the J call TRBJ2-7; possible D gene TRBD2, 6 bases. V shed 4 bases and J shed 6 bases, with 13 bases lying between them. Germline-derived CDR1 and CDR2 are MNHNY and SVGAGI (reference sequence). The length of the CDR3 is 13 residues. CDR3 DNA: TGTGCCAGCAGTTTGGACTATACGGGCGAGCAGTACTTC. Its translation is CASSLDYTGEQYF.

The J gene is TRBJ1-5, the V gene TRBV30; no firm D call. The CDR3 is made up of 12 amino acids. Germline CDR1 reads GTSNPN; CDR2 reads SVGIG (reference sequence). V was trimmed by 1 base and J by 1 base, leaving 2 bases between them. The CDR3: CAWSDSNQPQHF. Written as DNA, the CDR3 is TGTGCCTGGAGTGACAGCAATCAGCCCCAGCATTTT.

This clonotype has only a few counts. The chain is built from TRBV10-3 and TRBJ1-2, with D hard to call. The CDR3 covers 12 residues. CDR1 is ENHRY, CDR2 SYGVKD, per germline. The V end was cut by 8 bases, the J end by 6 bases, with 13 bases between. CDR3 coding DNA: TGTGCCATCCGGGTCGGAAGGGATGGCTACACCTTC. The encoded protein is CAIRVGRDGYTF.

This rearrangement joins TRBV28 to TRBJ2-7, with 7 bases lining up with TRBD2. Trimming took 5 bases from V and 0 from J; bases not matched to a gene: 10. Germline lookup yields CDR1 MDHEN and CDR2 SYDVKM. The CDR3 runs 16 residues. The CDR3 bases are TGTGCCAGCAGTCCAAGCGGGACTATTTACTCCTACGAGCAGTACTTC. Protein: CASSPSGTIYSYEQYF.

This chain uses TRBV7-2 with TRBJ2-1, with 10 nucleotides matching TRBD2. From germline, CDR1 is SGHTA and CDR2 FQGNSA. V lost 2 bases to trimming and J lost 9 bases; unmatched junction nucleotides: 7. The CDR3 sequence is 15 residues long. The CDR3 protein is CASSLPAGGPGEQFF. CDR3 nucleotide sequence: TGTGCCAGCAGCTTACCAGCGGGAGGGCCCGGTGAGCAGTTCTTC.

The V gene is TRBV18, the J gene TRBJ1-3; no clear D gene. Germline values: CDR1 KGHSH, CDR2 LQKENI. This CDR3 comprises 18 residues. The V gene lost 5 bases and the J gene lost 0 bases, with 20 bases spanning the gap. CDR3 protein: CASSSIPGRRTSGNTIYF. The CDR3 DNA reads as TGTGCCAGCTCATCCATTCCGGGCAGACGAACCTCTGGAAACACCATATATTTT. Based on the CDR3 plus reference TRBV18 and TRBJ1-3, the full variable domain is NAGVMQNPRHLVRRRGQEARLRCSPMKGHSHVYWYRQLPEEGLKFMVYLQKENIIDESGMPKERFSAEFPKEGPSILRIQQVVRGDSAAYFCASSSIPGRRTSGNTIYFGEGSWLTVV.

The table lists this clonotype with a few counts. This sequence joins TRBV18 and TRBJ1-2; D is undetermined. The CDR3 extends over 15 amino acids. Germline values: CDR1 KGHSH, CDR2 LQKENI. Trimming cost V 4 bases and J 4 bases, with 16 bases left between them. CDR3 bases: TGTGCCAGCTCACTTGGGCCACGGCCTCTCTATGGCTACACCTTC. Its protein product is CASSLGPRPLYGYTF.

This clonotype has more than one count but fewer than ten. J is TRBJ1-1 and V is TRBV6-1; no clear D. Trimming removed 5 bases at V and 1 base at J, with 8 bases between. CDR1 is MNHNS and CDR2 is SASEGT in the germline V gene. This CDR3 contains 13 residues. The CDR3 DNA follows: TGTGCCAGCAGTTCTTTCGGGAACACTGAAGCTTTCTTT. Translated: CASSSFGNTEAFF.

This clonotype was observed many times. The rearrangement links TRBV7-9 to TRBJ2-1; 9 nucleotides line up with TRBD2. The germline CDR1 and CDR2 sequences are SEHNR and FQNEAQ (reference sequence). The CDR3 length is 16 residues. With 5 bases clipped from V and 8 bases from J, the junction kept 13 bases outside the gene matches. The CDR3 is CASSPRSSGGIHEQFF. CDR3 nucleotide sequence: TGTGCCAGCAGCCCCCGGAGTAGCGGGGGAATCCATGAGCAGTTCTTC.

As for this clonotype: A much larger clone sits a single nucleotide away, making a read error possible. In this CDR3 the conserved last residue, phenylalanine or tryptophan, is missing, so a read error is likely. The V and J genes are TRBV7-6 and TRBJ2-1; 9 bases map to TRBD2. Per the germline V gene, CDR1 is SGHVS and CDR2 is FNYEAQ. This CDR3 contains 13 residues. V gave up 4 bases and J gave up 10 bases; unmatched junction bases: 5. CDR3 in DNA: TGTGCCAGCAGCTCGGCGGGAGGGCTCGAGCAGTTCTCC. Translation gives CASSSAGGLEQFS.

The CDR3 DNA reads as TGTGCCAGCAGTTCCCGGGGGGACCCTTTTTCGGCAAATAGCAATCAGCCCCAGCATTTT. This encodes CASSSRGDPFSANSNQPQHF. This chain joins TRBV27 and TRBJ1-5; D perhaps matches TRBD1 (5 bases). CDR3 size: 20 residues. V dropped 4 bases and J dropped 0 bases, with 25 bases sitting between them. From germline, CDR1 is MNHEY and CDR2 SMNVEV (reference sequence).